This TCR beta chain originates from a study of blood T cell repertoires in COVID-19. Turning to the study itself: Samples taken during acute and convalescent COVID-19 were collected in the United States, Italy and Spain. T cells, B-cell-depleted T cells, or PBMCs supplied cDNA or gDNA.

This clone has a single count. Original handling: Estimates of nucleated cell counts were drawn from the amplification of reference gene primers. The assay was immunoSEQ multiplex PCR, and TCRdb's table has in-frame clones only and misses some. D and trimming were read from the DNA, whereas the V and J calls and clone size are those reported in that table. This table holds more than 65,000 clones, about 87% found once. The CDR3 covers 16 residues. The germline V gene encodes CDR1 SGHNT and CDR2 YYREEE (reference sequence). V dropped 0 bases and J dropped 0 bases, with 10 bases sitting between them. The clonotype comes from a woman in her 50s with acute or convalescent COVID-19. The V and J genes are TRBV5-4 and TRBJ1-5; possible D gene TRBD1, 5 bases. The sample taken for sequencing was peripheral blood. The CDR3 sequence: CASSLGGRGSNQPQHF. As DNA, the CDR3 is TGTGCCAGCAGCTTGGGGGGTAGGGGTAGCAATCAGCCCCAGCATTTT. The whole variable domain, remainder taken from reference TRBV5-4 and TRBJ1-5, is ETGVTQSPTHLIKTRGQQVTLRCSSQSGHNTVSWYQQALGQGPQFIFQYYREEENGRGNFPPRFSGLQFPNYSSELNVNALELDDSALYLCASSLGGRGSNQPQHFGDGTRLSIL.